This is a list of T cell receptor beta chains from one sample in a study of cytomegalovirus exposure and HLA in healthy donors. Using immunoSEQ multiplex PCR, the repertoire was profiled, and TCRdb retains in-frame clones only, with some absent. The sample carries around 130,000 clones, around 8.5% recorded once. The sequencing sample was made of PBMCs. Source of these receptors: a man in his forties or fifties in good health and CMV-seronegative. The CDR3 runs from the conserved cysteine through the conserved F or W. A D gene is named only where the DNA matches it firmly. Only some rows state a clone size, as once, few, many or a class for expanded clones.

v_gene,j_gene,abundance,d_gene,CDR3aa,CDR3nt
TRBV18,TRBJ2-6,NA,NA,CASSPRQAGANVLTF,TGTGCCAGCTCACCTCGACAGGCTGGGGCCAACGTCCTGACTTTC
TRBV7-8,TRBJ2-7,few,NA,CASSLDTRRSYEQYF,TGTGCCAGCAGCTTAGACACCCGTCGATCCTACGAGCAGTACTTC
TRBV30,TRBJ2-5,NA,TRBD1,CAWSVPVTGGGGTQYF,TGTGCCTGGAGTGTTCCCGTAACAGGGGGAGGAGGGACCCAGTACTTC
TRBV5-5,TRBJ1-2,NA,TRBD1,CASALVGTGVRDGYTF,TGTGCCAGCGCCTTGGTAGGGACAGGGGTAAGAGATGGCTACACCTTC
TRBV27,TRBJ1-5,NA,TRBD1,CASSGDRGRQPQHF,TGTGCCAGCAGTGGAGACAGGGGTAGGCAGCCCCAGCATTTT
TRBV15,TRBJ2-1,NA,NA,CATSIDRGSYNEQFF,TGTGCCACCAGCATCGACCGAGGCTCCTACAATGAGCAGTTCTTC
TRBV30,TRBJ2-1,NA,TRBD2,CAWSEASGSYNEQFF,TGTGCCTGGAGTGAGGCTAGCGGCTCCTACAATGAGCAGTTCTTC
TRBV19,TRBJ2-4,NA,TRBD1,CASRSPWTGTKNIQYF,TGTGCCAGCCGATCTCCTTGGACAGGGACCAAAAACATTCAGTACTTC
TRBV29-1,TRBJ1-3,few,NA,CSVEDLGNTGTGNTIYF,TGCAGCGTTGAAGATCTCGGGAATACGGGCACTGGAAACACCATATATTTT
TRBV11-2,TRBJ1-5,NA,NA,CASRYNQPQHF,TGTGCCAGCAGATATAATCAGCCCCAGCATTTT
TRBV11-2,TRBJ2-7,few,NA,CASSLGGTVSYEQYF,TGTGCCAGCAGCTTAGGCGGGACAGTCTCCTACGAGCAGTACTTC
TRBV7-8,TRBJ2-7,NA,NA,CASSLEDRYSYEQYF,TGTGCCAGCAGCTTAGAAGACAGGTACTCCTACGAGCAGTACTTC
TRBV5-4,TRBJ1-6,few,NA,CASSLGSNSPLHF,TGTGCCAGCAGCTTAGGGAGTAATTCACCCCTCCACTTT
TRBV29-1,TRBJ1-1,NA,NA,CSVSTEINTEAFF,TGCAGCGTTAGTACCGAGATTAACACTGAAGCTTTCTTT
TRBV5-1,TRBJ2-2,NA,TRBD1,CASRDSYTGELFF,TGCGCCAGCCGGGACAGCTACACCGGGGAGCTGTTTTTT
TRBV2,TRBJ2-7,few,NA,CASRKDGSSYEQYF,TGTGCCAGCAGGAAAGACGGGAGCTCCTACGAGCAGTACTTC
TRBV5-1,TRBJ2-1,few,TRBD2,CASSDSSGGAYNEQFF,TGCGCCAGCAGTGATTCTAGCGGGGGGGCCTACAATGAGCAGTTCTTC
TRBV7-3,TRBJ1-1,NA,TRBD1,CASSLGQMNTEAFF,TGTGCCAGCAGCTTGGGACAGATGAACACTGAAGCTTTCTTT
TRBV6-1,TRBJ2-2,few,TRBD1,CASRETDGQVSAGELFF,TGTGCCAGCAGGGAAACCGATGGACAGGTTAGCGCCGGGGAGCTGTTTTTT
TRBV5-6,TRBJ2-1,few,TRBD2,CASSPGLAGYNEQFF,TGTGCCAGCAGCCCAGGACTAGCGGGGTACAATGAGCAGTTCTTC
TRBV5-1,TRBJ2-5,few,NA,CASSRGQGEETQYF,TGCGCCAGCAGCCGGGGGCAGGGGGAAGAGACCCAGTACTTC
TRBV6-1,TRBJ2-3,NA,TRBD2,CASSEPSGWIPDTQYF,TGTGCCAGCAGTGAACCTAGCGGGTGGATTCCAGATACTCAGTATTTT
TRBV25-1,TRBJ2-2,NA,TRBD1,CASSQGAGELFF,TGTGCCAGCAGTCAGGGGGCCGGGGAGCTGTTTTTT
TRBV6-5,TRBJ1-1,NA,NA,CASSPHGGDAEAFF,TGTGCCAGCAGTCCCCACGGGGGGGACGCTGAAGCTTTCTTT
TRBV29-1,TRBJ1-2,NA,TRBD1,CSAPQGNYGYTF,TGCAGCGCCCCACAGGGGAACTATGGCTACACCTTC
TRBV6-6,TRBJ1-5,NA,NA,CASSYGGGQAQPQHF,TGTGCCAGCAGTTACGGAGGAGGTCAAGCTCAGCCCCAGCATTTT
TRBV19,TRBJ2-1,NA,NA,CASSPLEGNEQFF,TGTGCCAGTAGTCCCTTGGAGGGAAATGAGCAGTTCTTC
TRBV7-2,TRBJ1-6,NA,TRBD1,CASSLQGDSPLHF,TGTGCCAGCAGCTTACAGGGGGATTCACCCCTCCACTTT
TRBV7-9,TRBJ1-2,few,TRBD1,CASSMRQGVNYGYTF,TGTGCCAGCAGCATGCGACAGGGGGTAAACTATGGCTACACCTTC
TRBV5-1,TRBJ2-7,few,TRBD2,CASSLGVGTRSYEQYF,TGCGCCAGCAGCTTGGGGGTCGGGACTAGATCCTACGAGCAGTACTTC
TRBV15,TRBJ1-2,few,NA,CATSRDQYGYTF,TGTGCCACCAGCAGAGATCAGTATGGCTACACCTTC
TRBV5-4,TRBJ1-2,NA,NA,CASSLAYSIYGYTF,TGTGCCAGCAGCTTGGCTTACAGTATCTATGGCTACACCTTC
TRBV7-2,TRBJ2-7,few,NA,CASSLGGQSFFVVQYF,TGTGCCAGCAGCTTGGGGGGGCAGTCTTTCTTCGTCGTCCAGTACTTC
TRBV5-8,TRBJ2-3,NA,NA,CASSGRGSTDTQYF,TGTGCCAGCAGCGGCAGGGGATCCACAGATACGCAGTATTTT
TRBV6-5,TRBJ1-1,few,TRBD1,CASRIRDRGTEAFF,TGTGCCAGCAGAATCCGGGACAGGGGGACTGAAGCTTTCTTT
TRBV2,TRBJ1-2,NA,TRBD1,CASSESRQGTYRYTF,TGTGCCAGCAGTGAGAGCCGACAGGGGACATACCGCTACACCTTC
TRBV2,TRBJ2-7,few,TRBD1,CASKQGALYEQYF,TGTGCCAGCAAACAGGGGGCCCTCTACGAGCAGTACTTC
TRBV10-1,TRBJ2-1,few,TRBD2,CASSERLAGYSEQFF,TGCGCCAGCAGTGAGCGGCTAGCGGGGTATAGTGAGCAGTTCTTC
TRBV5-4,TRBJ2-3,few,NA,CASSLGSHTDTQYF,TGTGCCAGCAGCCTTGGGAGTCACACAGATACGCAGTATTTT
TRBV16,TRBJ2-5,once,NA,CASSRGRGETQYF,TGTGCCAGCAGCCGGGGCAGGGGTGAGACCCAGTACTTC
TRBV4-1,TRBJ2-7,NA,NA,CASSQDRLGDGAYEQYF,TGCGCCAGCAGCCAAGATCGTCTCGGGGATGGGGCCTACGAGCAGTACTTC